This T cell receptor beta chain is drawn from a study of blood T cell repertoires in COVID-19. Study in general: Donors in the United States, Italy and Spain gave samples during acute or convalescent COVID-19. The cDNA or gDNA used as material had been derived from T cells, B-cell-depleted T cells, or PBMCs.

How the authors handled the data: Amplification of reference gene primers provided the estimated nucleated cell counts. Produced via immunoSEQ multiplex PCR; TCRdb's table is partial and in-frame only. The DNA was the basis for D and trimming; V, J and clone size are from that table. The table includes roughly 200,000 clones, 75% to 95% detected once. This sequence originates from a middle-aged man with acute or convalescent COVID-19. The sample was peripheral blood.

Here the CDR3 reads CASSSTGNSFNEKLFF. The CDR3 bases are TGTGCCAGCAGTTCGACAGGGAACTCATTTAATGAAAAACTGTTTTTT. The rearrangement uses TRBV28 and TRBJ1-4; 7 bases map to TRBD1. Losses at the gene ends were 4 bases for V and 4 bases for J; bases not matched to a gene: 9. The CDR3 runs 16 residues. Germline V gene data show CDR1 as MDHEN and CDR2 as SYDVKM.